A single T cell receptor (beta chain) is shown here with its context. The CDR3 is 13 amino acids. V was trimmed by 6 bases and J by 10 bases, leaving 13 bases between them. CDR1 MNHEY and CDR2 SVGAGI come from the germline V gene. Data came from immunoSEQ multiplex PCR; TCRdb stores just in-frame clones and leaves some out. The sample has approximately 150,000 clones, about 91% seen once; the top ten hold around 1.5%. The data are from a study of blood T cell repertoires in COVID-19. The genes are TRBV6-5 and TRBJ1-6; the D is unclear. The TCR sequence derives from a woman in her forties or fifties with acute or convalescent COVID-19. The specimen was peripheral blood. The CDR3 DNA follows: TGTGCCAGCAGCCTAAAAAGGGAGTCACCCCTCCACTTT. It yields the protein CASSLKRESPLHF.